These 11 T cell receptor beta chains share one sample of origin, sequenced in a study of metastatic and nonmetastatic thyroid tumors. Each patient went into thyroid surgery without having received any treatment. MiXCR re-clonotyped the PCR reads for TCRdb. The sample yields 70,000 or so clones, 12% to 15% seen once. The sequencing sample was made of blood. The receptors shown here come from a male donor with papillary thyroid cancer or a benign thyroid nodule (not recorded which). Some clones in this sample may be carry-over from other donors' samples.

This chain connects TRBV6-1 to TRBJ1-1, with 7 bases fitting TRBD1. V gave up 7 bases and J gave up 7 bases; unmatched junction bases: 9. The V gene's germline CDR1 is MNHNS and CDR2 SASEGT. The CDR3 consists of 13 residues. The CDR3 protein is CASNKGDRGEAFF. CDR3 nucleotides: TGTGCCAGCAACAAAGGGGACAGAGGTGAAGCTTTCTTT.

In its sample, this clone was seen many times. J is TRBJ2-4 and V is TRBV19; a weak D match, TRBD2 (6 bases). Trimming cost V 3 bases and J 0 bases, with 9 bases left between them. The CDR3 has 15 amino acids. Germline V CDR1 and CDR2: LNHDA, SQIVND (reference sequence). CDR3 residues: CASSMGGLAKNIQYF. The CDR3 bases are TGTGCCAGTAGTATGGGGGGTCTAGCCAAAAACATTCAGTACTTC.

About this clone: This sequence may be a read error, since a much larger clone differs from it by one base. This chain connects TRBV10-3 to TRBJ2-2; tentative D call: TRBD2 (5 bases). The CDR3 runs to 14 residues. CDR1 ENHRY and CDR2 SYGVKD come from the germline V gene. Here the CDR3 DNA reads TGTGCCATCAGTGAGGCTTGTAACACCGGGGAGCTGTTCTTT. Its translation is CAISEACNTGELFF.

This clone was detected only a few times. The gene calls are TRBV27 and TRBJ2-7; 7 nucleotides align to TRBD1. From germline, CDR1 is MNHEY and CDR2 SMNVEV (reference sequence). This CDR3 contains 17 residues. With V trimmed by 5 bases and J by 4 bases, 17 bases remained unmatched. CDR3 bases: TGTGCCAGCAGTAACTTCCCGTGGGACAGCGTAGAATACGAGCAGTACTTC. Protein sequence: CASSNFPWDSVEYEQYF.

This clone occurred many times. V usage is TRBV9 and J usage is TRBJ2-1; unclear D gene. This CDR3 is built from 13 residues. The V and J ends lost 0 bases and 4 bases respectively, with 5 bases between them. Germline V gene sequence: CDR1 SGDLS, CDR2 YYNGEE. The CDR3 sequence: CASSVGVYNEQFF. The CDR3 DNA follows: TGTGCCAGCAGCGTAGGGGTTTACAATGAGCAGTTCTTC.

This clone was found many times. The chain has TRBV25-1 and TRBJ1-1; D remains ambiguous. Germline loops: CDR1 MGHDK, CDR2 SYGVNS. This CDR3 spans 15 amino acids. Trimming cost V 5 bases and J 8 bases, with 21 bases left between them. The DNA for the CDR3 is TGTGCCAGCAGTCATCGCACCGAGACCCACCACGAAGCTTTCTTT. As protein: CASSHRTETHHEAFF.

CDR3 bases: TGTGCCAGCCATTGGAACAGAGGGACAGTCGCGTCGTACACCTTC. It encodes CASHWNRGTVASYTF. The rearrangement uses TRBV12-3 or TRBV12-4 and TRBJ1-2; 7 bases are a match to TRBD1. CDR3 length equals 15 residues. J was trimmed by 11 bases and V by 8 bases; bases with no gene match: 20.

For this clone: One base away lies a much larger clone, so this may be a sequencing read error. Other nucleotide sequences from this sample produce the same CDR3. This CDR3 is CASSLTGEHTDTQYF. For the CDR3, the DNA is TGTGCCAGCAGCTTGACCGGTGAGCACACAGATACGCAGTATTTT. The chain has TRBV5-6 and TRBJ2-3; no reliable D call. This CDR3 has 15 amino acids. Trimming cost V 1 base and J 2 bases, with 11 bases left between them. Germline values: CDR1 SGHDT, CDR2 YYEEEE.

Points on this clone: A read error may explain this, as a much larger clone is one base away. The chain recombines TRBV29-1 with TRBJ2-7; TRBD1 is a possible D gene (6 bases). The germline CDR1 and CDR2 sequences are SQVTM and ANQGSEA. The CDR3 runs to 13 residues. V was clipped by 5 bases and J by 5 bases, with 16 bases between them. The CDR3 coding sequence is TGCAGCGTTAAGACAGGTCCTCCGGACGAGCAGTACTTC. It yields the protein CSVKTGPPDEQYF.

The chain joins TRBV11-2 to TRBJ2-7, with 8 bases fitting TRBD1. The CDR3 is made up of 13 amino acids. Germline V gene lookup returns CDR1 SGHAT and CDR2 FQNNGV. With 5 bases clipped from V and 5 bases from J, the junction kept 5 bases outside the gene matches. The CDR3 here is CASSPGQVNEQYF. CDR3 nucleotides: TGTGCCAGCAGCCCGGGACAGGTCAACGAGCAGTACTTC.

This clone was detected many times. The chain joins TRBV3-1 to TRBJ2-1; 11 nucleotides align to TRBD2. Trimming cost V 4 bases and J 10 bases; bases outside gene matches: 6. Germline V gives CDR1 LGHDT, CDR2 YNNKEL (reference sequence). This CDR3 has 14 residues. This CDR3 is CASSLGLAGWEQFF. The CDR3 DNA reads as TGTGCCAGCAGCCTCGGACTAGCGGGTTGGGAGCAGTTCTTC.